The clone carrying this T cell receptor (beta chain) was seen a few times. For sequencing, patients were chosen who had shown expansion of CD8+CD57+ cells by flow cytometry. Untreated patients provided the blood samples, with no therapy given before sampling. This record comes from a study of CD8+CD57+ T cells in acquired aplastic anemia. Germline V CDR1 and CDR2: MNHNY, SVGAGI (reference sequence). The length of the CDR3 is 16 residues. V was clipped by 2 bases and J by 3 bases, with 17 bases between them. The template for TCR beta VDJ and CDR3 sequence profiling was genomic DNA. TCRdb ran MiXCR on the reads and lists one entry per CDR3 protein. In the table there are around 200,000 distinct CDR3 sequences, roughly 50% of which are singletons.

The V call is TRBV6-6, the J call TRBJ2-7; possibly TRBD1 or TRBD2 for D (7 bases each). The sequenced sample consisted of sorted CD4+, CD8+, or CD8+CD57+ T cells (not recorded which) from PBMCs. The receptor's source is a human donor with aplastic anemia. The CDR3 loop is CASSYPLGRGGYEQYF. CDR3 nucleotide sequence: TGTGCCAGCAGTTACCCCCTCGGCAGGGGGGGCTACGAGCAGTACTTC.